The clone carrying this T cell receptor beta chain was counted a single time. The data were obtained in a study of type 1 and type 2 diabetes patients. Trimming pared 0 bases from V and 6 bases from J, leaving 14 bases between. CDR1 is LGHNA, CDR2 YNFKEQ, per germline. This CDR3 has 16 amino acids. Amplification started from genomic DNA. The TCR beta CDR3 region was amplified using 30 forward and 13 reverse primers. Each CDR3 protein is one row after TCRdb ran MiXCR on the multiplex PCR reads. Of about 250,000 distinct CDR3 sequences in the sample, 45% to 60% were seen once. The sequenced sample was peripheral blood mononuclear cells (PBMCs). The chain couples TRBV4-2 to TRBJ1-4; D is perhaps TRBD1 (5 bases). The clonotype was recovered from a man between 18 and 35 years old with type 2 diabetes. CDR3 residues: CASSQDEVGTDEKLFF. The CDR3 nucleotides are TGTGCCAGCAGCCAAGATGAGGTAGGGACTGATGAAAAACTGTTTTTT.